One T cell receptor beta chain is described in this entry. Its antigen is unidentified. The data are from a study of cytomegalovirus exposure and HLA in healthy donors. V dropped 4 bases and J dropped 4 bases, with 7 bases sitting between them. Germline CDR1 reads MNHEY; CDR2 reads SVGAGI. The CDR3 has 12 residues. Overall study results and limits: Information on immune exposure was restricted to one variable (CMV serostatus). Cytomegalovirus association was assigned to more than 150 TCR beta chains. V- and J-gene trimming of TCR beta was linked (in a later analysis) to a missense DCLRE1C variant.

Use of 60 Vbeta and 13 Jbeta primers characterized the PCR. Assay: immunoSEQ multiplex PCR; the TCRdb copy retains only in-frame clones and omits some. The table has roughly 88,000 clones, about three quarters seen once. The source of this sequence is a man aged 30 to 39 in good health and CMV-seropositive. The material sequenced was PBMCs. J is TRBJ1-2 and V is TRBV6-5; D is unclear. CDR3 nucleotides: TGTGCCAGCAGTTTCGGGTCCTATGGCTACACCTTC. Translated, it gives CASSFGSYGYTF.